The following is a TCR beta chain sequence with its context. Its matching antigen is unknown. This entry comes from a study of CD8+CD57+ T cells in acquired aplastic anemia. Study-wide context: Sorted cells (CD4+ and CD8+) yielded DNA amounts that averaged approximately 3.2 ug.

This CDR3 comprises 13 residues. Trimming shortened V by 2 bases and J by 7 bases, and 10 bases separated the two germline ends. Germline CDR1 SGHDT, CDR2 YYEEEE. Patients selected for sequencing had displayed CD8+CD57+ cell expansion by flow cytometry. Blood was sampled before the patients had received any therapy. Study findings and constraints: Roughly 30 CD8+ CDR3 sequences occurred in both the patients and the controls. CD8+ Simpson's diversity did not differ significantly between patients and controls.

Template material for TCR beta VDJ and CDR3 profiling consisted of genomic DNA. TCRdb re-analysed the reads in MiXCR, keeping a single row per CDR3 protein. The table shows approximately 470,000 distinct CDR3 sequences, with approximately 32% occurring only once. Sequencing was performed on sorted CD4+, CD8+, or CD8+CD57+ T cells (not recorded which) from PBMCs. This receptor was obtained from a human donor with aplastic anemia. The chain is built from TRBV5-6 and TRBJ2-1, with a tentative D call TRBD1 (5 bases). CDR3 residues: CASSFQDRNEQFF. The CDR3 coding sequence is TGTGCCAGCAGCTTCCAAGACAGAAATGAGCAGTTCTTC.